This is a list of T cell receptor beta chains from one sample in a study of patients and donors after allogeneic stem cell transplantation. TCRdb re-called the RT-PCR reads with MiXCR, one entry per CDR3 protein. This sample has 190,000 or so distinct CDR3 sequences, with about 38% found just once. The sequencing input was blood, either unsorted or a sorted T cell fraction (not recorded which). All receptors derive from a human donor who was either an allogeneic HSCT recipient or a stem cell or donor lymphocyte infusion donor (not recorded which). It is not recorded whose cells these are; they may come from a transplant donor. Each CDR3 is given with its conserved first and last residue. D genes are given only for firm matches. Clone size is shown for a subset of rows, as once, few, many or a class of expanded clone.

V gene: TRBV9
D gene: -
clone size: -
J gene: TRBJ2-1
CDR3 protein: CASSVGMGSYNEQFF
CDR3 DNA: TGTGCCAGCAGCGTAGGCATGGGCTCCTACAATGAGCAGTTCTTC

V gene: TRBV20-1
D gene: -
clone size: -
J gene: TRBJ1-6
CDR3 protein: CSARVPTEEGPSSYNSPLHF
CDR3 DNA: TGCAGTGCTAGAGTCCCGACAGAGGAGGGGCCTAGCTCCTATAATTCACCCCTCCACTTT

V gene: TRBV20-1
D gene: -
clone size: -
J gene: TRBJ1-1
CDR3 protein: CSARVLGQILRAFF
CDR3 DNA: TGCAGTGCTAGAGTACTAGGACAGATCCTCCGAGCTTTCTTT

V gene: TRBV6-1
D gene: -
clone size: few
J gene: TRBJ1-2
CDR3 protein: CASSNGQLTLLYGYTF
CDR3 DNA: TGTGCCAGCAGCAACGGACAGCTCACGCTGCTCTATGGCTACACCTTC

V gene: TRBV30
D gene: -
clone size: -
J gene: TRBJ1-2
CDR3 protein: CAWSDTGWDGYTF
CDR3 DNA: TGTGCCTGGAGTGACACCGGGTGGGATGGCTACACCTTC

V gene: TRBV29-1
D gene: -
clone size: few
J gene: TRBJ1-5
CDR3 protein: CSVIQGGNQPQHF
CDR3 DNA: TGCAGCGTCATACAGGGAGGCAATCAGCCCCAGCATTTT

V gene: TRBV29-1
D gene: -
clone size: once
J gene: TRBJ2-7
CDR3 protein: CSVGENYEQYF
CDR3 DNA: TGCAGCGTTGGGGAGAACTACGAGCAGTACTTC

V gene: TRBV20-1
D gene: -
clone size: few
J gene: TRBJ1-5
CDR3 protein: CSAREGGIDQPQHF
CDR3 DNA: TGCAGTGCTAGAGAAGGAGGGATCGATCAGCCCCAGCATTTT

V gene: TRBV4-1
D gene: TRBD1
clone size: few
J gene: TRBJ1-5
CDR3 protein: CASSQGQGGQPQHF
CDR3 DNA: TGCGCCAGCAGCCAAGGACAGGGCGGCCAGCCCCAGCATTTT

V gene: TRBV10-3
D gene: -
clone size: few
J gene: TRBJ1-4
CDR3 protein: CAISRHGTFSDATNEKLFF
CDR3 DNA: TGTGCCATCAGCCGGCACGGGACCTTCAGCGACGCAACTAATGAAAAACTGTTTTTT

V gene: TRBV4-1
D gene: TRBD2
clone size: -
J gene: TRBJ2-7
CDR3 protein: CASSQTSGGPYEQYF
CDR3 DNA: TGCGCCAGCAGCCAGACTAGCGGGGGCCCCTACGAGCAGTACTTC

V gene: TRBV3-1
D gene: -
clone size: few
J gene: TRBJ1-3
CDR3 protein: CASSQDYTPGNTIYF
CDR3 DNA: TGTGCCAGCAGCCAAGATTACACCCCTGGAAACACCATATATTTT

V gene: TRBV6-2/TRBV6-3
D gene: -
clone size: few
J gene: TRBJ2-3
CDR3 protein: CASTKGTDTQYF
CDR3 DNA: TGTGCCAGCACCAAGGGAACAGATACGCAGTATTTT

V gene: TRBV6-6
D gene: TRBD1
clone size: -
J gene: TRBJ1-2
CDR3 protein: CASSYSDRGEGYTF
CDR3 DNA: TGTGCCAGCAGTTACTCGGACAGGGGGGAAGGCTACACCTTC

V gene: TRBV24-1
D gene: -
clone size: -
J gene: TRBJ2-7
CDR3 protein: CATSGGKGNFYEQYF
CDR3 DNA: TGTGCCACCAGTGGCGGAAAAGGGAACTTCTACGAGCAGTACTTC